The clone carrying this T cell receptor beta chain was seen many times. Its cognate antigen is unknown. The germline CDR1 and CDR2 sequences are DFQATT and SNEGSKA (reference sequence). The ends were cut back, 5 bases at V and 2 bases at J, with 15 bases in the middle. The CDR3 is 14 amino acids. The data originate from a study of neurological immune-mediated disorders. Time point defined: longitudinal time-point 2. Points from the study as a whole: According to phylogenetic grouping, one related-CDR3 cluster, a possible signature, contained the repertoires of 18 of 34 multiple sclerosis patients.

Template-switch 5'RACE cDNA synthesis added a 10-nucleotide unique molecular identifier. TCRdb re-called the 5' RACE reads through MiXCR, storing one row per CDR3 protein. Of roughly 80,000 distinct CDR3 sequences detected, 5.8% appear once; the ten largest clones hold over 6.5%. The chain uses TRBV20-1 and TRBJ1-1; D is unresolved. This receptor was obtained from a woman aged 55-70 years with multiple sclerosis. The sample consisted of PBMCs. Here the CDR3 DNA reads TGCAGTGCTCCCAATCAGGCGGTCAACACTGAAGCTTTCTTT. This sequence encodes CSAPNQAVNTEAFF.